This passage covers 18 T cell receptor beta chains from one sample sequenced in a study of T cells expressing NK-cell markers. TCRdb reworked the 5' RACE reads into one entry per CDR3 protein, no DNA. The sample shows about 260,000 distinct CDR3 sequences, and around 4.2% sits with its ten largest clones. Sequencing input: blood T cells: a sorted CD56 or NKG2C T cell subset, CD4+ or CD8+ T cells, or bulk PBMC T cells (not recorded which). These receptors were collected from a woman aged 18-69 years in good health.

The rearrangement links TRBV12-3 or TRBV12-4 to TRBJ1-4; there is no DNA to check the TCRdb D call of TRBD1. The CDR3 sequence is 11 residues long. This CDR3 reads CASSSGEKLFF.

The genes are TRBV12-3 or TRBV12-4 and TRBJ1-1; there is no DNA to check the TCRdb D call of TRBD1. CDR3 size: 14 residues. CDR3 sequence: CASRGQLGDTEAFF.

The chain joins TRBV6-1 to TRBJ1-1; lacking DNA, the TRBD1 call made by TCRdb goes unchecked. Germline V gene lookup returns CDR1 MNHNS and CDR2 SASEGT. The CDR3 loop spans 14 amino acids. CDR3 loop: CASSRRDRPGEAFF.

The chain couples TRBV7-9 to TRBJ2-1; TCRdb designates TRBD1, a call that cannot be tested without DNA. Germline values: CDR1 SEHNR, CDR2 FQNEAQ (reference sequence). CDR3 length: 13 residues. The chain's CDR3 is CASSGRGLNEQFF.

This sequence joins TRBV7-8 and TRBJ2-5; the D gene TCRdb calls, TRBD1, cannot be checked with no DNA. The germline V gene has CDR1 SGHVS and CDR2 FQNEAQ. The CDR3 has 16 residues. The CDR3 protein is CASSSPIRGVRETQYF. Filled out from reference TRBV7-8 and TRBJ2-5, the complete variable domain reads GAGVSQSPRYKVAKRGQDVALRCDPISGHVSLFWYQQALGQGPEFLTYFQNEAQLDKSGLPSDRFFAERPEGSVSTLKIQRTQQEDSAVYLCASSSPIRGVRETQYFGPGTRLLVL.

The rearrangement uses TRBV20-1 and TRBJ1-1. CDR1 and CDR2 from the germline V gene are DFQATT and SNEGSKA (reference sequence). The CDR3 has 12 residues. This chain's CDR3 is CSATRLNTEAFF.

The V gene is TRBV9, the J gene TRBJ1-6; TCRdb's assignment of TRBD1 cannot be checked, as there is no DNA. The CDR3 runs 16 residues. Germline CDR1 reads SGDLS; CDR2 reads YYNGEE. The CDR3 spells CASSAHKGVSNSPLHF.

The V and J genes are TRBV29-1 and TRBJ2-3; TCRdb lists TRBD2, though no DNA is available to test this call. Germline CDR1 is SQVTM and CDR2 is ANQGSEA. The CDR3 length is 13 residues. The CDR3 spells CSVLSGIGDTQYF.

J is TRBJ1-5 and V is TRBV20-1. The length of the CDR3 is 15 residues. Germline V lookup: CDR1 DFQATT, CDR2 SNEGSKA (reference sequence). The chain's CDR3 is CSARADAREAQPQHF.

V gene TRBV20-1 combines with J gene TRBJ1-4; lacking DNA, the TRBD1 call made by TCRdb goes unchecked. Looked up from germline, CDR1 is DFQATT and CDR2 is SNEGSKA (reference sequence). The CDR3 consists of 13 residues. CDR3 residues: CSARTGAPEKLFF.

This chain connects TRBV25-1 to TRBJ2-1; TCRdb gives TRBD1 as the D gene, but with no DNA this cannot be confirmed. There are 15 residues in the CDR3. The V gene's germline CDR1 is MGHDK and CDR2 SYGVNS. CDR3 loop: CASSEPGTGGTEQFF.

J is TRBJ2-5 and V is TRBV6-6. Germline lookup yields CDR1 MNHNY and CDR2 SVGAGI (reference sequence). This CDR3 region has 13 residues. CDR3 region: CASSYYSQETQYF.

This chain joins TRBV10-3 and TRBJ2-3. Germline-derived CDR1 and CDR2 are ENHRY and SYGVKD. The CDR3 consists of 11 residues. CDR3 sequence reads: CAASTTDTQYF.

The chain has TRBV2 and TRBJ1-5. This CDR3 has 13 residues. Germline CDR1 and CDR2: SNHLY and FYNNEI. The CDR3 protein is CASKAVSNQPQHF.

The chain uses TRBV29-1 and TRBJ2-3. The germline V gene encodes CDR1 SQVTM and CDR2 ANQGSEA. The CDR3 loop spans 12 amino acids. The CDR3 reads CSVGTITDTQYF.

The CDR3 reads CAISNRVDATEAFF. The chain uses TRBV6-5 and TRBJ1-1. This CDR3 is 14 amino acids long. CDR1 is MNHEY and CDR2 is SVGAGI in the germline V gene.

The V gene is TRBV20-1, the J gene TRBJ1-1. Per the germline V gene, CDR1 is DFQATT and CDR2 is SNEGSKA (reference sequence). This CDR3 has 12 amino acids. The CDR3: CSASPFGAEAFF.

This rearrangement joins TRBV3-1 to TRBJ2-2. Germline V lookup: CDR1 LGHDT, CDR2 YNNKEL (reference sequence). CDR3 size: 14 residues. This CDR3 is CASSQGSITGELFF.